These T cell receptor beta chains were read from a single sample in a study of T cell clones after liver transplantation. Profiled with immunoSEQ multiplex PCR; TCRdb holds only in-frame clones, not every one. Among roughly 62,000 clones listed, approximately 63% were seen once. This specimen consisted of CD4+ T cells from blood, obtained at the approximately 16-month timepoint. These receptor sequences come from a human patient who received a liver transplant. T cells may partly derive from the graft donor. CDR3s leave out the opening cysteine and the closing phenylalanine or tryptophan.

cdr3_length,v_call,cdr3_aa
13,TRBV5-1,ASSFGLAGVDEQF
14,TRBV19,ASTTGGTGKDYGYT
10,TRBV19,ASNRENYGYT
14,TRBV11-2,ASSFGLAVNTGELF
11,TRBV5-6,ASGVFSSNEQF
15,TRBV7-2,ASSLRGGGTNTGELF
14,TRBV5-6,ASSRTSGGGTDTQY
14,TRBV9,ASSVGASGGVETQY
10,TRBV5-4,ASSSHTDTQY
13,TRBV9,ASSVADSSYNEQF
12,TRBV2,ASSDTSGQETQY
14,TRBV18,ASSPPGQGWGTEAF
15,TRBV11-2,ASSLAGATSGANVLT
13,TRBV10-3,AIRGTGEGNTEAF
12,TRBV19,ASSLLANTGELF
12,TRBV14,ASSHEQGAYEQY
13,TRBV11-2,ASSYAGLLGNTIY
14,TRBV11-3,ASSLGSGGGVGELF
13,TRBV9,ASSVGAPATGELF
13,TRBV5-1,ASSLRFSGANVLT
15,TRBV5-6,ASSLPSYGGISREQF
15,TRBV21-1,ASSKKLNRGPNQPQH
18,TRBV19,ASSIDLRLWDRISYNEQF
14,TRBV2,ASSGGSGRETDTQY
9,TRBV6-1,ASSEAETQY
13,TRBV5-4,ASSPAGVGTDTQY
14,TRBV7-8,ASSLNPRRDLNIQY
12,TRBV5-1,ASSIGPQGNEQY
12,TRBV5-1,ASRLIGQGEKLF
11,TRBV7-2,ASSLGGGYGYT
12,TRBV7-2,ASSSRTSAGELF
13,TRBV18,ASSPPAGAKNIQY
14,TRBV18,ASSPDKFASGNTIY
14,TRBV7-2,ASSLGRTGTVTEAF
13,TRBV28,ASSSLTVNTGELF
11,TRBV14,ASSQWAGGHYT
13,TRBV6-5,ASSPDLAGVNEQF
14,TRBV27,ASSFSSGSSYNEQF
14,TRBV27,ASSSFKASGGFEQF
14,TRBV7-9,ASSSSGTVLPGELF
10,TRBV18,ASSRGDRTQY